This T cell receptor beta chain was retrieved from a study of cytomegalovirus exposure and HLA in healthy donors (TCRdb year 2017). In the study overall: An earlier analysis of some 600 of the donors reported about 280 Gb of sequence data and roughly 120 million unique TCR beta sequences obtained from around 180 million T cells. An early release that covered more than 550 HLA-typed donors contained approximately 320 gigabases of sequencing data and tens of millions of unique TCR sequences. Among the 398 genotyped donors, approximately 81% belonged to the genetic ancestry cluster associated with self-reported Caucasian donors. The study aimed to test whether signatures of past pathogen exposure could be identified by cataloging public T cell receptors. Using immunosequencing, the study profiled T cell repertoires from fewer than 700 subjects and related those repertoires to cytomegalovirus serostatus. In addition to the first cohort of 666 subjects, a separate validation cohort of approximately 130 different subjects was used. The study combined high-throughput TCR immunosequencing, statistical association of individual TCRs with disease status, and machine learning to predict cytomegalovirus infection status. A later analysis re-analyzed previously published TCR beta repertoires from 600 to 850 donors and added high-resolution HLA genotyping to study TCR occurrence patterns. The later analysis used no new phenotypic data to find candidate immune exposures, relying instead on TCR beta sequences and their occurrence across donors. An earlier analysis of approximately 630 of the donors applied high-throughput TCR beta sequencing to assess whether each TCR beta V gene segment acted as functional or pseudogenic. Alongside the repertoire data, information on donor age, sex, ethnicity and CMV serostatus was compiled. Genome-wide SNP genotypes for about 65% of the roughly 670 donors were used in a later genetic analysis, which treated that subset as a discovery cohort. All discovery cohort repertoires had been generated using a single sequencing platform. HLA typing included class I and class II loci at four-digit resolution. The number of typed donors differed by locus: about 620-640 for A, B, C, DRB1 and DQB1; 500 to 550 for DQA1; 606 for DPA1; and 450 to 480 for DPB1. Four to six DR-DQ haplotypes were handled as single units for association and clustering, since linkage in the cohort was strong. Across around 400 genotyped donors of the cohort, an average of approximately 240,000 unique TCR beta nucleotide sequences per donor were sequenced, and roughly 20% of those sequences were non-productive.

A remark on this clone: Its antigen is still unknown. Per-base qualities were not stored, and no clone one base away is much larger.

From the germline V gene, CDR1 is KGHSH and CDR2 is LQKENI. From V the trimming removes 0 bases and from J it removes 0 bases, while the gene matches leave 1 base of the junction unaccounted for. Including cysteine and phenylalanine, the CDR3 has 17 amino acids. Of all the DNA, just the CDR3 is kept, 51 bases in frame from base 1. Libraries were prepared through the immunoSEQ multiplex PCR assay. For the multiplex PCR, a mixture combining 60 forward primers for TCR Vbeta segments and 13 reverse primers for TCR Jbeta segments was used. A multiplex PCR assay on genomic DNA amplified the CDR3 region of rearranged TCR beta genes. The Illumina HiSeq System was used to sequence the amplified TCR beta libraries as 87-base-pair reads. The authors' pipeline ran thus. In a later analysis, around 80 million unique TCR beta chains were counted across the roughly 700 repertoires, and approximately 9.9 million of these chains were shared by at least two donors. A nearest-neighbor algorithm error-corrected the raw reads and collapsed the reads into unique sequences, merging closely related sequences to remove PCR and sequencing errors. CDR3 sequences were aligned to IMGT reference sequences to assign V, D and J gene segments. Each retained sequence needed at least a six-nucleotide match to both a V gene segment and a J gene segment. A rearrangement was called productive if the CDR3 had no stop codons and remained in frame with V and J, and every other rearrangement was called non-productive. CDR3 was defined by IMGT convention, running from the second conserved V-encoded cysteine to the conserved J-encoded phenylalanine. The earlier analysis of 500 to 600 of the donors excluded sequences that lacked an unambiguous match to a single V gene segment. An earlier analysis of 450 to 650 of the donors called V segments functional above 56.7% productive rearrangements and segregating when the between-donor standard deviation exceeded 5%. To diagnose cytomegalovirus status from the catalog of TCR beta chain sequences, a statistical classification framework was built. V and J gene assignment, in a later analysis, came from comparing TCR nucleotide sequences with IMGT/GENE-DB human TR gene sequences. A later analysis assigned CDR3 sequences and most-parsimonious VDJ recombination scenarios with the TCRdist pipeline. In a later analysis, each TCR beta chain was defined by its CDR3 amino acid sequence together with its V-gene family, and reads lacking a unique V-gene family were excluded. As a way to deal with suspected cross-contamination and a sequencing artifact, a later analysis dropped 500 to 700 nucleotide sequences that were highly shared and had low generation probability. A later analysis calculated a clonal expansion index for each public chain from normalized within-repertoire ranks of inferred template counts. A later analysis computed generation probabilities with a VDJ recombination model fitted to out-of-frame rearrangements, and checked the results against IGoR. A later analysis scored TCR-TCR, TCR-HLA and TCR-CMV co-occurrence with hypergeometric tests, applying a repertoire-size bias correction to TCR pairs. To estimate false discovery rates, a later analysis permuted the HLA or CMV assignments 20 times. In a later analysis, co-occurring TCRs were grouped using DBSCAN, and TCRdist sequence similarity was added for clustering within HLA-allele-positive subsets. Co-occurrence clustering excluded repertoires with fewer than 30,000 or more than 120,000 public chains, plus five with anomalous nucleotide sharing. This is the immuneACCESS table as TCRdb keeps it, with only in-frame sequences that have V and J called. A part of the clones is gone; compared with another copy, unresolved V genes explain less than half, and the rest is unexplained. V and J calls plus clone size are reproduced from that table; the DNA served to infer D and trimming. The sample table holds about 200,000 clones, of which 87% were seen once. The ten largest clones represent roughly 1.3% of the sample.

The cohort comprised some 680 healthy bone marrow donors. At the time of sampling, all cohort members were nominally healthy, though unrecorded immune exposures were likely present. The donor was CMV seronegative and belonged to the group of 350 to 400 seronegative cohort members. A peripheral blood sample was collected from each donor, and TCR beta sequencing was performed on peripheral blood mononuclear cells. Genomic DNA extraction from the blood cell samples was performed with the Qiagen DNeasy Blood Extraction Kit. The investigation overall reported the following: A cluster of highly shared sequence variants was judged likely to represent a technical artifact of the sequencing pipeline. The 87-base-pair reads could not distinguish some IMGT-functional V segments, including TRBV6-2 and TRBV6-3, so those segments were excluded. Roughly uniform sequencing depth across donors was assumed in presence/absence analyses, although this assumption may not hold. CMV serostatus was the only immune exposure information available for the cohort. A few of the identified cytomegalovirus-associated TCR beta chains were confirmed in vitro to be specific for cytomegalovirus antigens. In a later analysis, the rate of TCR association differed among HLA loci, with DRB1 alleles having the most associated TCRs and HLA-C alleles having the fewest. HLA typing was unavailable for some donors at each locus, so association tests used only the typed subset. When HLA alleles, especially DR and DQ, strongly co-occurred, attributing TCR associations to individual alleles was difficult. The authors suggested that the approach could potentially be generalized to other disease states and immunological phenotypes. A later analysis found that most CMV-associated TCR beta chains appeared HLA-restricted, with HLA associations seemingly driven largely by CMV exposure. Only TCR beta chains were sequenced in this cohort, and the absence of alpha or paired-chain data limited detectable features. The classifier was reported to diagnose cytomegalovirus status with high specificity and sensitivity in both the original and validation cohorts. A further reported finding was that TCR beta sequences accurately predicted the HLA-A and HLA-B alleles for most subjects in the first cohort. At a false discovery rate of 0.05, a later analysis linked approximately 18,000 TCR beta sequences to specific HLA alleles. Because counts were too low, some 17 rarely observed V segments, including chromosome 9 orphons, were left out of the earlier analysis of about 620 of the donors. A total of fewer than 200 TCR beta chains were listed by the study as associated with cytomegalovirus. Several of the top co-occurrence clusters appeared to be linked to parvovirus B19, influenza, CMV and Epstein-Barr virus, according to a later analysis. V-gene and J-gene trimming of TCR beta chains was associated with a missense DCLRE1C variant in a later genetic analysis, and the association was replicated in an independent cohort. An earlier analysis of 587 of the donors showed that most TCR beta V segments appeared in productive rearrangements either about 90% or about 30% of the time, which broadly matched IMGT annotations. Most TCR sequences were seen in very few donors, while some public TCRs were found in many individuals. Correlated functional status among segregating V segments might be attributable to linkage disequilibrium, but an unknown experimental factor could not be ruled out. In a later genetic analysis, fewer N-insertions in productive TCRs were reported among donors in an Asian-associated ancestry cluster than the approximately 670-donor mean. A later analysis found that HLA-associated TCR beta chains were more clonally expanded and had lower generation probabilities than equally common non-associated chains.

The sequenced sample consisted of PBMCs. The TCR sequence derives from a man aged 30 to 39 in good health and CMV-seronegative. The rearranged chain carries TRBV18 and TRBJ2-7; a stretch of 14 junction bases matches TRBD2. The base sequence is TGTGCCAGCTCACCACCGGGACTAGCGGGGGCCTCCTACGAGCAGTACTTC. Translated, it gives CASSPPGLAGASYEQYF.